This TCR beta chain derives from a study of liver allograft versus peripheral blood T cells. Study-wide context: T cell receptor repertoires in transplanted livers were compared with those in recipients' peripheral blood. Study-level findings and limits: Inside liver allografts, T cell receptor repertoires reportedly diverged from the repertoires found in peripheral blood.

This clonotype has more than one count but fewer than ten. The target antigen is unknown. Germline V gene lookup returns CDR1 GTSNPN and CDR2 SVGIG (reference sequence). Trimming cost V 1 base and J 2 bases, with 20 bases left between them. The CDR3 sequence is 18 residues long. TCRdb reprocessed the reads via MiXCR and lists one record per CDR3 protein. The sample contains roughly 8,000 distinct CDR3 sequences, less than 20% of which appear only once. The chain uses TRBV30 and TRBJ1-4; weak D call: TRBD1 (6 bases). The source is a human patient who had a liver transplant. Some T cells here may be from the graft donor. CDR3 DNA: TGTGCCTGGAGTGGGACCACAGGGTCCCCGGCCACTAATGAAAAACTGTTTTTT. Its protein product is CAWSGTTGSPATNEKLFF.